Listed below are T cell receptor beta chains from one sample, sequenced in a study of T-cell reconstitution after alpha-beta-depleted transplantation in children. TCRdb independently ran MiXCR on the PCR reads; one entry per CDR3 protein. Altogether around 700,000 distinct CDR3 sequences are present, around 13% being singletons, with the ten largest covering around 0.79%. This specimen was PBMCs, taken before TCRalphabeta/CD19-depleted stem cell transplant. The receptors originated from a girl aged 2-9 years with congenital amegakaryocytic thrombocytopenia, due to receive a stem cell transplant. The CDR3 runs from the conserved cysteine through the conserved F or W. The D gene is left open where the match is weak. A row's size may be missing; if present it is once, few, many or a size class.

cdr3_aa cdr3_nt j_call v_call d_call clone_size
CASSRGQEQFF TGTGCCAGCAGCCGAGGGCAAGAGCAGTTCTTC TRBJ2-1 TRBV12-3/TRBV12-4 - many
CSVGQADTQYF TGCAGCGTGGGCCAGGCGGATACGCAGTATTTT TRBJ2-3 TRBV29-1 - -
CASSLPGVYQETQYF TGCGCCAGCAGCCTTCCTGGCGTGTACCAAGAGACCCAGTACTTC TRBJ2-5 TRBV5-1 - many
CATSRVGRLADNYEQYF TGTGCCACCAGCAGAGTCGGTCGTCTAGCGGACAACTACGAGCAGTACTTC TRBJ2-7 TRBV15 TRBD2 few
CASSGGVQPQHF TGTGCCAGCAGTGGTGGGGTTCAGCCCCAGCATTTT TRBJ1-5 TRBV2 - few
CAWSDTTLLAGGGDTQYF TGTGCCTGGAGTGACACAACGCTACTAGCGGGAGGGGGAGATACGCAGTATTTT TRBJ2-3 TRBV30 TRBD2 few
CASSPQDSHNEQFF TGTGCCAGCAGTCCTCAGGACAGTCACAATGAGCAGTTCTTC TRBJ2-1 TRBV27 - -
CASTARGGYTF TGTGCCAGCACCGCCCGTGGGGGCTACACCTTC TRBJ1-2 TRBV7-9 - -
CSVDGQFF TGCAGCGTTGATGGGCAGTTCTTC TRBJ2-1 TRBV29-1 - many
CASSYSKGLRDRTFYEQYF TGTGCCAGCAGTTACTCGAAAGGTCTTCGGGACAGGACCTTCTACGAGCAGTACTTC TRBJ2-7 TRBV6-5 TRBD1 many
CSARQGPILEAFF TGCAGTGCAAGACAGGGGCCGATTTTAGAAGCTTTCTTT TRBJ1-1 TRBV20-1 TRBD1 few
CASSIEEDTEAFF TGTGCCAGCAGTATTGAGGAGGACACTGAAGCTTTCTTT TRBJ1-1 TRBV27 - many
CASTSGHEESYEQFF TGTGCCAGTACTAGTGGACACGAGGAAAGTTATGAGCAGTTCTTC TRBJ2-1 TRBV6-5 - many
CASSLRADGFYGYTF TGCGCCAGCAGCTTGAGGGCGGACGGATTCTATGGCTACACCTTC TRBJ1-2 TRBV5-1 - few
CSARTKLAGFYEQYF TGCAGTGCTAGGACCAAATTAGCGGGATTCTACGAGCAGTACTTC TRBJ2-7 TRBV20-1 TRBD2 many
CSARHGTNIYNEQFF TGCAGTGCTAGACATGGGACAAATATTTACAATGAGCAGTTCTTC TRBJ2-1 TRBV20-1 - -
CAWRETGEETQYF TGTGCCTGGAGGGAAACAGGGGAAGAGACCCAGTACTTC TRBJ2-5 TRBV30 TRBD1 few
CASSLGGSGGTGELFF TGTGCCAGCAGCTTAGGCGGGAGCGGCGGCACCGGGGAGCTGTTTTTT TRBJ2-2 TRBV7-6 TRBD2 few
CSAGTSVLEKQFF TGCAGTGCTGGGACTAGCGTCTTAGAGAAGCAGTTCTTC TRBJ2-1 TRBV20-1 TRBD2 many
CASSTGFSTFNEAFF TGTGCCAGCAGCACAGGGTTTTCCACCTTCAACGAAGCTTTCTTT TRBJ1-1 TRBV6-1 - -
CASSLIRNSYEQYF TGCGCCAGCAGCTTAATACGGAACTCCTACGAGCAGTACTTC TRBJ2-7 TRBV5-1 - -
CASSGSLFTDTQYF TGTGCCAGCAGCGGGAGTTTATTCACAGATACGCAGTATTTT TRBJ2-3 TRBV12-3/TRBV12-4 - -
CSARARPGSNWGYTF TGCAGTGCTAGAGCCCGACCGGGCTCTAACTGGGGCTACACCTTC TRBJ1-2 TRBV20-1 - many
CASSTNRGSGANVLTF TGTGCCAGCTCAACTAACAGGGGCTCTGGGGCCAACGTCCTGACTTTC TRBJ2-6 TRBV18 TRBD1 -
CASSPRLATYNEQFF TGCGCCAGCAGCCCTCGACTAGCGACCTACAATGAGCAGTTCTTC TRBJ2-1 TRBV5-1 TRBD2 -
CASSPRRTDTQYF TGTGCCAGCAGCCCCCGACGGACAGATACGCAGTATTTT TRBJ2-3 TRBV7-9 - few
CASSRLAGGYNEQFF TGTGCCAGCAGCCGACTAGCGGGAGGTTACAATGAGCAGTTCTTC TRBJ2-1 TRBV7-6 TRBD2 many
CASSVSVGGRTSYEQYF TGTGCCAGCAGCGTTTCGGTAGGCGGGAGAACCTCCTACGAGCAGTACTTC TRBJ2-7 TRBV2 TRBD2 -
CASSLGGSFWETQYF TGTGCCAGCAGTTTGGGCGGCAGCTTTTGGGAGACCCAGTACTTC TRBJ2-5 TRBV27 - -
CASSVTHTGASEEKLFF TGTGCCAGCAGCGTCACTCATACAGGGGCTTCCGAAGAAAAACTGTTTTTT TRBJ1-4 TRBV2 TRBD1 -
CASAPPEQGGEQFF TGCGCCAGCGCCCCCCCCGAACAGGGAGGTGAGCAGTTCTTC TRBJ2-1 TRBV5-1 - -
CSAQLAGGTGELFF TGCAGTGCTCAATTAGCGGGGGGCACCGGGGAGCTGTTTTTT TRBJ2-2 TRBV20-1 TRBD2 many
CASSQTRLVGTGTYEQYF TGTGCCAGCAGCCAGACCAGATTAGTGGGGACAGGGACCTACGAGCAGTACTTC TRBJ2-7 TRBV11-1 TRBD1 -
CSASPDSPTQYF TGCAGTGCCTCCCCCGACAGTCCAACCCAGTACTTC TRBJ2-5 TRBV20-1 - many
CTSSLGAAWGAVDEQFF TGTACCAGCAGTTTGGGGGCCGCTTGGGGGGCGGTAGATGAGCAGTTCTTC TRBJ2-1 TRBV12-3/TRBV12-4 - -
CASSPRTGRSLDTQYF TGTGCCAGCAGTCCTAGGACGGGGAGATCTTTAGATACGCAGTATTTT TRBJ2-3 TRBV28 - -
CASYWGGTDTQYF TGTGCCAGCTACTGGGGGGGCACAGATACGCAGTATTTT TRBJ2-3 TRBV2 - many
CASSTGVVSTDTQYF TGTGCCAGCAGCACAGGGGTGGTTAGCACAGATACGCAGTATTTT TRBJ2-3 TRBV7-8 TRBD1 many
CATSRVWGLSDFYNEQFF TGTGCCACCAGCAGAGTATGGGGGTTGAGCGACTTCTACAATGAGCAGTTCTTC TRBJ2-1 TRBV15 - few
CSARGDGTEGIDTQYF TGCAGTGCTAGAGGGGATGGGACAGAGGGGATTGATACGCAGTATTTT TRBJ2-3 TRBV20-1 TRBD1 many
CASGPGLVREQFF TGTGCCAGCGGACCGGGACTAGTTCGGGAGCAGTTCTTC TRBJ2-1 TRBV5-6 TRBD2 once
CASSLWDVDKNIQYF TGTGCCAGCAGCTTGTGGGACGTCGACAAAAACATTCAGTACTTC TRBJ2-4 TRBV7-8 - many
CASNLALNEQFF TGTGCCAGCAACCTAGCCCTAAATGAGCAGTTCTTC TRBJ2-1 TRBV12-3/TRBV12-4 - few
CASSEGAGAFF TGTGCCAGCAGTGAGGGGGCGGGAGCTTTCTTT TRBJ1-1 TRBV12-3/TRBV12-4 TRBD1 -
CSAATPPHQRDRTDTQYF TGCAGTGCCGCCACACCCCCCCACCAGCGGGATCGCACAGATACGCAGTATTTT TRBJ2-3 TRBV20-1 TRBD2 many
CASSLTSSPGAYLYEQYF TGCGCCAGCAGCTTGACCTCCTCTCCCGGGGCATATCTCTACGAGCAGTACTTC TRBJ2-7 TRBV5-1 - many
CSAVDRTLYGYTF TGCAGTGCTGTAGACAGGACGCTTTATGGCTACACCTTC TRBJ1-2 TRBV20-1 - many
CASRLLAGVGNEQFF TGTGCCAGCAGACTACTAGCGGGAGTAGGCAATGAGCAGTTCTTC TRBJ2-1 TRBV28 TRBD2 few
CASSVRVLYEQYF TGTGCCAGCAGTGTCCGGGTCCTCTACGAGCAGTACTTC TRBJ2-7 TRBV2 - -